The clone carrying this TCR beta chain was picked up one time. What it recognizes is unknown. These data come from a study of shared clonotypes between healthy human individuals. General study points: Among donors, sharing of clonotypes was expected to be affected by sequencing depth.

J gave up 8 bases and V 5 bases, and 5 bases lay outside the gene matches. Looked up from germline, CDR1 is SGHAT and CDR2 is FQNNGV. The CDR3 contains 13 residues. Sequenced by immunoSEQ multiplex PCR; TCRdb stores in-frame clones only, minus some. The data show roughly 2.5 million clones, just over 90% seen once. The source of this sequence is a man between 18 and 29 years old in good health. The material sequenced was naive CD4+ T cells sorted from blood. Subset indicated: CD45RA+ positively selected. This chain links TRBV11-2 with TRBJ1-2; 10 nucleotides agree with TRBD1. The CDR3 nucleotides read TGTGCCAGCAGCCTGGGGACAGGGGCCGGCTACACCTTC. This encodes CASSLGTGAGYTF. Supplemented by reference TRBV11-2 and TRBJ1-2, the full variable domain reads EAGVAQSPRYKIIEKRQSVAFWCNPISGHATLYWYQQILGQGPKLLIQFQNNGVVDDSQLPKDRFSAERLKGVDSTLKIQPAKLEDSAVYLCASSLGTGAGYTFGSGTRLTVV.